The sequence of this T cell receptor (beta chain) was determined in a study of vaccination and CD4 T cells after COVID-19. Study-wide results and limits: It was found that, in convalescent patients, 304 of 307 vaccine-specific clones were spike mono-reactive. Convalescent patients had a median around 90% of reactive clones appearing only post-vaccination. Apart from involving relatively few convalescent patients, the work omitted early post-infection timepoints.

Trimming took 2 bases from V and 4 from J, leaving 20 bases between them. Germline assignment: CDR1 SEHNR and CDR2 FQNEAQ (reference sequence). The CDR3 is 17 residues long. As for treatment: approximately 11-day PBMC culture with coronavirus spike peptide pools or control peptides (ViraFEST assay). Notes on this clonotype: Its matching antigen is unknown.

Oncomine TCR Beta short-read sequencing was applied to DNA from cultured CD4+ T cells. TCRdb re-called the PCR reads with MiXCR, one entry per CDR3 protein. The sample carries about 15,000 distinct CDR3 sequences, 40% to 55% recorded once. The sequencing here drew on CD4+ T cells from blood, cultured in vitro, taken before SARS-CoV-2 vaccination. The receptor was derived from a human donor who had recovered from COVID-19. J is TRBJ1-1 and V is TRBV7-9; D unresolved. The CDR3 spells CASSLTDRRVSITEAFF. In nucleotides, the CDR3 is TGTGCCAGCAGCTTAACGGATAGGAGGGTAAGTATCACTGAAGCTTTCTTT.